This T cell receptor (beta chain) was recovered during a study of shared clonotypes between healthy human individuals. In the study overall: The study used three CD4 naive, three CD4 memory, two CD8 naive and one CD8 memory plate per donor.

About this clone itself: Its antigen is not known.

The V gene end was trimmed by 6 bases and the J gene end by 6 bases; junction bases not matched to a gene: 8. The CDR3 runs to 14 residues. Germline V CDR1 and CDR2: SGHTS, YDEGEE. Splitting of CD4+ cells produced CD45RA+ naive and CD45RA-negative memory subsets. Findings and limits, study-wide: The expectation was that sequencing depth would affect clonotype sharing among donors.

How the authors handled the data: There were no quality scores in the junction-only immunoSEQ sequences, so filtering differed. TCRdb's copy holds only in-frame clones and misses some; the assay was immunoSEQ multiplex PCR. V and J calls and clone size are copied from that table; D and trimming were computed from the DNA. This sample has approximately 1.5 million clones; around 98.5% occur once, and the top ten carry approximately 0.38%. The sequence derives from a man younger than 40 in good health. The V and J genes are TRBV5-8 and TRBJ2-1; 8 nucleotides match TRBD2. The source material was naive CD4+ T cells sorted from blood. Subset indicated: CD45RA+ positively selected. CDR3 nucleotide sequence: TGTGCCAGCACGTTGGCGGGAGGAGTCAATGAGCAGTTCTTC. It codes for CASTLAGGVNEQFF.